This TCR beta chain stems from a study of T cells in Graves' hyperthyroidism and ophthalmopathy. The ends were cut back, 3 bases at V and 0 bases at J, with 13 bases in the middle. Germline V lookup: CDR1 SGHNT, CDR2 YYREEE (reference sequence). The CDR3 sequence is 16 residues long. Regions amplified from RNA transcripts were the TCR beta CDR3 regions. HTBI primers were used for first-round RT-PCR of the TCR CDR3. TCRdb itself ran the multiplex PCR reads through MiXCR, one entry per CDR3 protein. The sample contains 300,000 to 450,000 distinct CDR3 sequences, 13% to 15% of which appear only once. Material: blood. The chain carries TRBV5-4 and TRBJ2-4; D is perhaps TRBD1 or TRBD2 (5 bases each). This receptor was identified in a woman aged 25 to 45 with Graves' ophthalmopathy. CDR3 nucleotide sequence: TGTGCCAGCAGCTACGGGACGGACCTAGCCAAAAACATTCAGTACTTC. Its protein is CASSYGTDLAKNIQYF.